Below, one T cell receptor (beta chain) is given with its context. Distinct nucleotide sequences in the sample also encode this CDR3. These data come from a study of shared clonotypes between healthy human individuals. Study-wide context: A couple of women and a few men aged 18 to 49 made up the donors.

CD8 cells classed as naive were CD45RO-negative and positively selected for CCR7, excluding terminally differentiated effector memory CD45RA+ cells. Recent vaccinations or acute infections were absent in the healthy HIV-negative adult donors. V shed 2 bases and J shed 2 bases, with 7 bases lying between them. The CDR3 has 14 amino acids. Germline V gene data show CDR1 as MNHNS and CDR2 as SASEGT. Profiling relied on immunoSEQ multiplex PCR, and the TCRdb table lists in-frame clones only, not all of them. The sample consists of about 2.1 million clones, 93% of them appearing once. The source is a man between 18 and 35 years old in good health. Some clones in this sample may be carry-over from other donors' samples. The V and J genes are TRBV6-1 and TRBJ1-3; D might be TRBD1 (6 bases). Source material: naive CD8+ T cells from PBMCs. CDR3 amino acids: CASSERGTGNTIYF. The CDR3 nucleotides are TGTGCCAGCAGTGAAAGGGGGACTGGAAACACCATATATTTT.